This T cell receptor beta chain was retrieved from a study of OX40 agonist ivuxolimab in advanced cancers. General observations from the study: Expanded peripheral T cells had an undetermined antigen specificity. In the 0.1-3.0 mg/kg groups, partial responders showed among the lowest expansion. Normalized T-cell clonal expansion was also low in a subset of nonresponders.

The table came from immunoSEQ multiplex PCR; TCRdb's copy has only in-frame clones and leaves some out. This table holds roughly 50,000 clones, 80% to 85% found once. Germline V gene data show CDR1 as LGHNA and CDR2 as YNFKEQ. This CDR3 contains 17 residues. The ends lost 4 bases at V and 4 bases at J; junction bases unmatched: 13. Of note for this clone: The antigen is unknown.

The sequence was collected from an adult with an advanced solid tumor such as melanoma, head and neck, liver or kidney cancer. The material was CD4+ or CD8+ T cells sorted from blood, obtained in a trial of the OX40 agonist ivuxolimab. The gene calls are TRBV4-2 and TRBJ1-1, with 9 bases fitting TRBD1. In DNA, the CDR3 is TGTGCCAGCAGCCCGGCAACAGGGGGCCAGGAGGGCACTGAAGCTTTCTTT. Encoded protein: CASSPATGGQEGTEAFF.